Listed below are T cell receptor beta chains from one sample, sequenced in a study of cytomegalovirus exposure and HLA in healthy donors. Profiled with immunoSEQ multiplex PCR; TCRdb holds only in-frame clones, not every one. The table includes under 200,000 clones, approximately 90% detected once. Sequencing input: PBMCs. These receptors all come from a young woman in good health and CMV-seronegative. CDR3s include the opening cysteine and the closing phenylalanine or tryptophan. The D gene is left open where the match is weak. Size is stated for part of the rows, as once, few or many counts, or as a class when the clone is expanded.

clone_size d_call j_call v_call cdr3_nt cdr3_aa
. TRBD2 TRBJ2-3 TRBV7-2 TGTGCCAGCAGCTTAGGACCGGGGACGCGGGGGAGCACAGATACGCAGTATTTT CASSLGPGTRGSTDTQYF
. TRBD1 TRBJ1-1 TRBV18 TGTGCCAGCTCCCAGGACAGGGTAAACACTGAAGCTTTCTTT CASSQDRVNTEAFF
. . TRBJ2-3 TRBV7-8 TGTGCCAGCAGCTTGGGCACATACACAGATACGCAGTATTTT CASSLGTYTDTQYF
. . TRBJ1-1 TRBV20-1 TGCAGGGTCTACCAGAACACTGAAGCTTTCTTT CRVYQNTEAFF
. TRBD1 TRBJ2-7 TRBV7-9 TGTGCCAGCAGCTTCCCGGGGGACAGGAGCTCCTACGAGCAGTACTTC CASSFPGDRSSYEQYF
. TRBD1 TRBJ1-2 TRBV6-5 TGTGCCAGCAGGCCGGACAGGGGTTACGGCTACACCTTC CASRPDRGYGYTF
. TRBD1 TRBJ1-1 TRBV7-9 TGTGCCAGCAGCTCTAGGTGGGTGACAGGGGGATTGACTGAAGCTTTCTTT CASSSRWVTGGLTEAFF
once TRBD1 TRBJ2-2 TRBV13 TGTGCCAGCAGCTTCCGGACAGGACAGGCCGGGGAGCTGTTTTTT CASSFRTGQAGELFF
. . TRBJ2-7 TRBV7-9 TGTGCCAGCAGCCACGAGCTCCAGGACTACGAGCAGTACTTC CASSHELQDYEQYF
once TRBD1 TRBJ2-3 TRBV5-4 TGTGCCAGCAGCGCCGGGACAGTTACCACAGATACGCAGTATTTT CASSAGTVTTDTQYF
. . TRBJ1-4 TRBV20-1 TGCAGTGCCCATCGGGAAAAACTGTTTTTT CSAHREKLFF
. . TRBJ2-1 TRBV7-3 TGTGCCAGCAGCTCTTCGAATGAGCAGTTCTTC CASSSSNEQFF
. TRBD1 TRBJ2-1 TRBV5-1 TGCGCCAGCACCCGGTTTGGGACAGACTTCAATGAGCAGTTCTTC CASTRFGTDFNEQFF
. . TRBJ1-5 TRBV15 TGTGCCACCAGTCGAAAGCCGGAGCCGGACAATCAGCCCCAGCATTTT CATSRKPEPDNQPQHF
. . TRBJ2-3 TRBV5-1 TGCGCCAGCAGCCCGGGTCTTAGGGGGACAGATACGCAGTATTTT CASSPGLRGTDTQYF
. TRBD1 TRBJ2-5 TRBV7-9 TGTGCCAGCAGCTTGTGGGCAGGGGGCGCCGGGGAGACCCAGTACTTC CASSLWAGGAGETQYF
. . TRBJ1-2 TRBV18 TGTGCCAGCTCACCAAACCAGGGTGAAACGGATGGCTACACCTTC CASSPNQGETDGYTF
. TRBD2 TRBJ2-7 TRBV14 TGTGCCAGCAGCCAAACTAGCGGGGGTTTTACCTACGAGCAGTACTTC CASSQTSGGFTYEQYF
. TRBD1 TRBJ2-7 TRBV2 TGTGCCAGCTGCCGGGACAGGGCCTACGAGCAGTACTTC CASCRDRAYEQYF
. . TRBJ1-4 TRBV7-9 TGTGCCAGCAGTTATACAGGGTCGACGGGGGAAAAACTGTTTTTT CASSYTGSTGEKLFF
few . TRBJ2-3 TRBV5-1 TGCGCCAGCAGCTTATACACAGATACGCAGTATTTT CASSLYTDTQYF
. . TRBJ1-4 TRBV27 TGTGCCAGCAGTTTGGCCGGGACACCGCAAAAACTGTTTTTT CASSLAGTPQKLFF
. TRBD1 TRBJ1-1 TRBV11-2 TGTGCCGGCGACAGGGGGCCCCTGAACACTGAAGCTTTCTTT CAGDRGPLNTEAFF
. . TRBJ2-7 TRBV5-1 TGCGCCAGCAGCCTCTCTACCTACGAGCAGTACTTC CASSLSTYEQYF
. . TRBJ2-7 TRBV4-1 TGCGCCAGCAGCCCCGGTATGGCGGTGGCCTACGAGCAGTACTTC CASSPGMAVAYEQYF
. TRBD2 TRBJ2-7 TRBV6-5 TGTGCCAGCAGTCCCCGGTGGAGCGGGAGATACGAGCAGTACTTC CASSPRWSGRYEQYF
. TRBD2 TRBJ2-5 TRBV5-1 TGCGCCAGCAGCTTAGCGGGGGCGAACCAAGAGACCCAGTACTTC CASSLAGANQETQYF
. TRBD2 TRBJ2-7 TRBV5-1 TGCGCCAGCAGCCCCGTAGCGGGGGGTAGCGAGCAGTACTTC CASSPVAGGSEQYF
. TRBD1 TRBJ2-3 TRBV12-5 TGTGCTAGTAAGGGACAGGGTGTGGGAGATACGCAGTATTTT CASKGQGVGDTQYF
. . TRBJ2-3 TRBV5-4 TGTGCCAGCAGCCCGGGAGCAACCACAGATACGCAGTATTTT CASSPGATTDTQYF
few . TRBJ1-4 TRBV9 TGTGCCAGCAGCGTAGGGGGTGGGGGGGCGCGAAATGAAAAACTGTTTTTT CASSVGGGGARNEKLFF
. TRBD1 TRBJ2-7 TRBV7-3 TGTGCCAGCAGCTGGGGACAGGGCTACGAGCAGTACTTC CASSWGQGYEQYF
. TRBD1 TRBJ2-1 TRBV6-6 TGTGCCAGCAGTCCCGGACAGGGCCTCGGGGATGAGCAGTTCTTC CASSPGQGLGDEQFF
. . TRBJ2-2 TRBV9 TGTGCCAGCAGCGCCACAGGGAACACCGGGGAGCTGTTTTTT CASSATGNTGELFF
. . TRBJ2-7 TRBV7-8 TGTGCCAGCAGCTTAACCCAACAGGGTGAAAAGTACGAGCAGTACTTC CASSLTQQGEKYEQYF
. . TRBJ2-2 TRBV2 TGTGCCAGCAGTGCCGGCGGGGGCCTCACCGGGGAGCTGTTTTTT CASSAGGGLTGELFF
. . TRBJ2-7 TRBV7-9 TGTGCCAGCAGCTTAGGGCGAGGGATCTACGAGCAGTACTTC CASSLGRGIYEQYF
. . TRBJ1-2 TRBV29-1 TGCAGCGTTGGAGACAGGTCCTATGGCTACACCTTC CSVGDRSYGYTF
. TRBD2 TRBJ2-7 TRBV6-1 TGTGCCAGCAGTGAGAGCGGGAGCACGTACGAGCAGTACTTC CASSESGSTYEQYF
once TRBD2 TRBJ2-7 TRBV29-1 TGCAGCGTCGGGGGGAGTGAATTGGTCTACGAGCAGTACTTC CSVGGSELVYEQYF
few . TRBJ2-1 TRBV5-1 TGCGCCAGCAGCCTGGGAGTCTTCTACAATGAGCAGTTCTTC CASSLGVFYNEQFF
. . TRBJ2-7 TRBV5-1 TGCGCCAGCAGCCTTGGCATAGGCGGAGGAACCTACGAGCAGTACTTC CASSLGIGGGTYEQYF
. . TRBJ2-5 TRBV30 TGTGCCTGGAGTGTCGGCGCTGGGTGGGAGCAGTACTTC CAWSVGAGWEQYF
. TRBD1 TRBJ2-2 TRBV28 TGTGCCAGCAGCACTACGACAGGGTACACCGGGGAGCTGTTTTTT CASSTTTGYTGELFF
. TRBD1 TRBJ2-4 TRBV12-5 TGTGCTAGTGGTTTGGTACAGGGGGGGACAGGGCCAAACATTCAGTACTTC CASGLVQGGTGPNIQYF
. . TRBJ1-1 TRBV5-1 TGCGCCAGCGCCGCAGGAATGAACACTGAAGCTTTCTTT CASAAGMNTEAFF
. . TRBJ2-5 TRBV29-1 TGCAGCGTGCCATCGGAGTCCCAAGAGACCCAGTACTTC CSVPSESQETQYF
. . TRBJ2-3 TRBV5-1 TGCGCCAGCAGCTTGGGAGGGGGGGGACGCCGAACTCTCACAGATACGCAGTATTTT CASSLGGGGRRTLTDTQYF
. . TRBJ2-7 TRBV7-9 TGTGCCAGCAGCCTCCCAAGTGGGGGAGGCCCCTACGAGCAGTACTTC CASSLPSGGGPYEQYF
. . TRBJ2-3 TRBV15 TGTGCCACCAGCAATAGCGGAGGCACAGATACGCAGTATTTT CATSNSGGTDTQYF